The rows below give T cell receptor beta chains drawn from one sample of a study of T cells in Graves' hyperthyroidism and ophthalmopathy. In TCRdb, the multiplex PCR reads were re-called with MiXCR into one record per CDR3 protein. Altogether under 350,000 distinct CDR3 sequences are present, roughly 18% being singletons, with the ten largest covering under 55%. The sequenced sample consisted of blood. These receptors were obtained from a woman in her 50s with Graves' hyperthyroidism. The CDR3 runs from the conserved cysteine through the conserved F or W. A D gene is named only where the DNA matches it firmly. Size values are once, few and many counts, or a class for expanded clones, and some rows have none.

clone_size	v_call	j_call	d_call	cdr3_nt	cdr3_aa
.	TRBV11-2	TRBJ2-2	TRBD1	TGTGCCAGCAGCCCCGGGACAGCCGGGGAGCTGTTTTTT	CASSPGTAGELFF
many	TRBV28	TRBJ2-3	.	TGTGCCAGCAGTTTAAGTGTAACATTTGAGTCAGATACGCAGTATTTT	CASSLSVTFESDTQYF
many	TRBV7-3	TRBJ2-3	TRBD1	TGTGCCAGCAGCTTAAGCGGGAATGGGCAGGGACAGGGAGATACGCAGTATTTT	CASSLSGNGQGQGDTQYF
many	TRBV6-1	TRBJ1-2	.	TGTGCCAGCAGTTCCCCGGTCCGTAACTATGGCTACACCTTC	CASSSPVRNYGYTF
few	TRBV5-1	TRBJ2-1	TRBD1	TGCGCCAGCAGCTTGGAACAGGGGGCGCGTGGGTATAATGAGCAGTTCTTC	CASSLEQGARGYNEQFF
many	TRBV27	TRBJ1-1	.	TGTGCCAGCAGTACCCGGGACCGTGAAGCTTTCTTT	CASSTRDREAFF
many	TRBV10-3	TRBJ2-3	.	TGTGCCATCAGACCGGGACTCAGCACAGATACGCAGTATTTT	CAIRPGLSTDTQYF
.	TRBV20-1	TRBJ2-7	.	TGCAGTGCTAGGGGGGGGCGACAGGGATCCTACGAGCAGTACTTC	CSARGGRQGSYEQYF
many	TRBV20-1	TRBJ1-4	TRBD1	TGCAGTGCCAGGGGGGGAACGTTCGATGAAAAACTGTTTTTT	CSARGGTFDEKLFF
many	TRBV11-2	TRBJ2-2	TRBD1	TGTGCCAGCAGCCCGACCCTACAGGGGGACGGGGAGCTGTTTTTT	CASSPTLQGDGELFF
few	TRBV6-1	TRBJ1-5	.	TGTGCCAGCAGTGTCCCAAACAATCAGCCCCAGCATTTT	CASSVPNNQPQHF
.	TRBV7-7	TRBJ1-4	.	TGTGCTAGCAGCCGTGAACTGAACGAAAAACTGTTTTTT	CASSRELNEKLFF
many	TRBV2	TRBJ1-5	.	TGTGCCAGCAGTGGGTTCCAGGGGCAGCCCCAGCATTTT	CASSGFQGQPQHF
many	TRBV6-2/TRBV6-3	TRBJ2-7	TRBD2	TGTGCCAGCAGCGCTAGCGGGGCCTCCTACGAGCAGTACTTC	CASSASGASYEQYF
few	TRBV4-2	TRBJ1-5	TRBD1	TGTGCCAGCAGCCAAGATAGCGGGACAGGGTCTCAGCCCCAGCATTTT	CASSQDSGTGSQPQHF
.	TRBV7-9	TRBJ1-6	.	TGTGCCAGCGAAGGGGGATGGCCTGCACCCCTCCACTTT	CASEGGWPAPLHF
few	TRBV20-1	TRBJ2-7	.	TGCAGTGCTAGGTCACACGAGGGGGGGCCTGGTGGCGAGCAGTACTTC	CSARSHEGGPGGEQYF
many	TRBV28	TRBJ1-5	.	TGTGCCAGCGCCCTGCCGGGAGACCGGCCTCATCAGCCCCAGCATTTT	CASALPGDRPHQPQHF
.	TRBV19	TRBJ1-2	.	TGTGCCAGTAGTATCAATAAGGGCGGTATTTCCGGCTACACCTTC	CASSINKGGISGYTF
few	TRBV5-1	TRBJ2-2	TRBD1	TGCGCCAGCAGCTTGACTTCGGACAGGGCCGGGGAGCTGTTTTTT	CASSLTSDRAGELFF
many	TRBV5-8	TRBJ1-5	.	TGTGCCAGCAGCTTTGATGGGAGAACAGGGAGTAGCAATCAGCCCCAGCATTTT	CASSFDGRTGSSNQPQHF
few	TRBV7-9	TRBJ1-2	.	TGTGCCAGCAGTTCCGACGGAGCTAACTATGGCTACACCTTC	CASSSDGANYGYTF
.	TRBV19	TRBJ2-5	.	TGTGCCAGTAGTCCACACGGTTTTGGGCAAGAGACCCAGTACTTC	CASSPHGFGQETQYF
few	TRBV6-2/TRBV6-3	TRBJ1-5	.	TGTGCCAGCAGTTACGACACCTATGAGGACAGAATTTATAGCAATCAGCCCCAGCATTTT	CASSYDTYEDRIYSNQPQHF
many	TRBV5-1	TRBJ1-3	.	TGTGCCAGCAGCTTAGCAGGGTCTGGAAACACCATATATTTT	CASSLAGSGNTIYF
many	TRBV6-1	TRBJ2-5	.	TGTGCCAGCAGTGAGCAGGACCTGGGAGAGACCCAGTACTTC	CASSEQDLGETQYF
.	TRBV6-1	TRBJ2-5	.	TGTGCCAGCAAAGGGGGGTTAGAGACCCAGTACTTC	CASKGGLETQYF
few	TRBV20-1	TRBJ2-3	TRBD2	TGCAGTGCCGCACCGCTAGCGGGGGCCACAGATACGCAGTATTTT	CSAAPLAGATDTQYF
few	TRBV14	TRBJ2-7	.	TGTGCCAGCAGCCAATTCCGGGACTTGTCCTACGAGCAGTACTTC	CASSQFRDLSYEQYF
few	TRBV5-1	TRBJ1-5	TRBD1	TGCGCCAGCAGCCAAGGGGACAGTGATCAGCCCCAGCATTTT	CASSQGDSDQPQHF
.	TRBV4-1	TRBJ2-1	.	TGCGCCAGCAGCCAAGATAACGAAGGCGGAAGGCCCGGTGAGCAGTTCTTC	CASSQDNEGGRPGEQFF
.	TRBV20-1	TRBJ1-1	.	TGCAGTGCGGGACGGTGGAACACTGAAGCTTTCTTT	CSAGRWNTEAFF
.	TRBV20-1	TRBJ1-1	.	TGCAGTGCTCGCCCAGGAGGTGTGAACACTGAAGCTTTCTTT	CSARPGGVNTEAFF
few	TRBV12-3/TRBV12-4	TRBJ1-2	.	TGTGCCAGCAGGCACGTCGGAGGGGGCTACACCTTC	CASRHVGGGYTF
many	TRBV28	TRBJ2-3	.	TGTGCCAGCAGTTCGTCCCGGGCCCCTAGGTCAGATACGCAGTATTTT	CASSSSRAPRSDTQYF
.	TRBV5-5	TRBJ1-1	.	TGTGCCTCAAGCCAAGAGTTCTCCACTGAAGCTTTCTTT	CASSQEFSTEAFF
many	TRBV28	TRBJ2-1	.	TGTGCCAGCAAAAGATCGGGGGCTTTATACAATGAGCAGTTCTTC	CASKRSGALYNEQFF
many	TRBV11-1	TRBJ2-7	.	TGTGCCAGCAGCGTGGACGGCGAGCAGTACTTC	CASSVDGEQYF
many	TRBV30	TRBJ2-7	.	TGTGCCTGGAGTGAACCGGGATCTTTGGGCTACGAGCAGTACTTC	CAWSEPGSLGYEQYF
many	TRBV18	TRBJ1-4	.	TGTGCCAGCTCACCTAACGACCCAGGTGGGGAAAAACTGTTTTTT	CASSPNDPGGEKLFF
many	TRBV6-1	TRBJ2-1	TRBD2	TGTGCCAGCAGCCACGGGACTAGCCGGCGGAATGAGCAGTTCTTC	CASSHGTSRRNEQFF
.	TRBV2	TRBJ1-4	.	TGTGCCAGCAGACCCCCCGTGGGGTCAGCTAATGAAAAACTGTTTTTT	CASRPPVGSANEKLFF
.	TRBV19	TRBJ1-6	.	TGTGCCAGTAGCACCCCACTCTATAATTCACCCCTCCACTTT	CASSTPLYNSPLHF
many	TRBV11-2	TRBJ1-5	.	TGTGCCAGCAGCTTAGACTTTACACAGCCCCAGCATTTT	CASSLDFTQPQHF
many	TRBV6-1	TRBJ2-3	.	TGTGCCAGCAGTGAACTACTAGGAACAGATACGCAGTATTTT	CASSELLGTDTQYF
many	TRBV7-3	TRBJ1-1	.	TGTGCCAGCAGCTTAACGGGCAGCAATGAAGCTTTCTTT	CASSLTGSNEAFF
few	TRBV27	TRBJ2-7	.	TGTGCCAGCAGTTCCCCCACAGCGGGCTCCTACGAGCAGTACTTC	CASSSPTAGSYEQYF
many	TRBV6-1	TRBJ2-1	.	TGTGCCAGCAGCACGACTAGGAATGAGCAGTTCTTC	CASSTTRNEQFF
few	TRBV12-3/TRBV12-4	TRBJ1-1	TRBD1	TGTGCCAGCAGTCAGGGACAGGGGGTAAATGAAGCTTTCTTT	CASSQGQGVNEAFF
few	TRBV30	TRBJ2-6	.	TGTGCCCAGGTCTCTGGGGCCAACGTCCTGACTTTC	CAQVSGANVLTF
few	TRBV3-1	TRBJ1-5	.	TGTGCCAGCAGCCAAGGGGGCCGACGGCAGCCCCAGCATTTT	CASSQGGRRQPQHF
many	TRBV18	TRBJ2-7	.	TGTGCCAGCTCACCACGTCAGAACACCTACGAGCAGTACTTC	CASSPRQNTYEQYF
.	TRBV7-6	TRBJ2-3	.	TGTGCCAGCAGCTTAACAGGGAGGGCCGATCGATCCGCAGATACGCAGTATTTT	CASSLTGRADRSADTQYF
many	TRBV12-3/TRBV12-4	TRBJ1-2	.	TGTGCCAGCAGTTCGCTGGACGGCTACACCTTC	CASSSLDGYTF
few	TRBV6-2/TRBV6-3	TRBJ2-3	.	TGTACCAGCAGTTACTCAGGGCAAGGACCCTCCTCTGGAGATACGCAGTATTTT	CTSSYSGQGPSSGDTQYF
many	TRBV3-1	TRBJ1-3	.	TGTGCCAGCAGCCAATCGAGAGGTAGTACTGGAAACACCATATATTTT	CASSQSRGSTGNTIYF
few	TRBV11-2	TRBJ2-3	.	TGTGCCAGCAGCCGGACCCAGGCCCTTCTTAGCACAGATACGCAGTATTTT	CASSRTQALLSTDTQYF
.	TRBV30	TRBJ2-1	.	TGTGCCTGGTGCGTTGACTACAATGAGCAGTTCTTC	CAWCVDYNEQFF
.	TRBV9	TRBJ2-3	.	TGTGCCAGCAGCGTAGCCGGGGGATTCGCAGATACGCAGTATTTT	CASSVAGGFADTQYF